The 14 T cell receptor beta chains below all came from one sample that was sequenced in a study of T-cell memory formation after mild COVID-19. TCRdb ran MiXCR on the 5' RACE reads and lists one entry per CDR3 protein. The table shows 550,000 to 600,000 distinct CDR3 sequences, with 17% occurring only once. Sequenced: PBMCs or a T cell subset sorted from them (not recorded which). The receptors shown here come from an adult woman who had mild COVID-19 (a few samples of this study predate the infection). Cell type and time point are not known.

This clonotype was observed a few times. V gene TRBV29-1 combines with J gene TRBJ1-1; perhaps TRBD1 as D (5 bases). Trimming took 3 bases from V and 3 from J, leaving 17 bases between them. The CDR3 sequence is 15 residues long. CDR1 is SQVTM, CDR2 ANQGSEA, per germline. The CDR3 spells CSVDRGGARDTEAFF. For the CDR3, the DNA is TGCAGCGTTGACCGGGGAGGGGCGCGGGACACTGAAGCTTTCTTT.

As DNA, the CDR3 is TGCGCCAGCAGCGGTGAGGGCTGGGGCTACACCTTC. It is translated as CASSGEGWGYTF. J is TRBJ1-2 and V is TRBV5-1; D is uncertain. The germline V gene has CDR1 SGHRS and CDR2 YFSETQ. This CDR3 is 12 amino acids long. V was pared by 4 bases and J by 8 bases, with 12 bases between.

The chain couples TRBV24-1 to TRBJ2-5; D unresolved. V was clipped by 4 bases and J by 9 bases, with 14 bases between them. Looked up from germline, CDR1 is KGHDR and CDR2 is SFDVKD. The CDR3 is 13 amino acids. In DNA form, the CDR3 reads TGTGCCACCAGTGACCCGACGGCTGGGGCCCAGTACTTC. As protein: CATSDPTAGAQYF.

This clonotype was detected only a few times. This chain connects TRBV12-3 or TRBV12-4 to TRBJ2-5; maybe TRBD2 (5 bases). This CDR3 has 15 residues. Trimming stripped 5 bases from V and 2 bases from J, with 15 bases between. CDR3 DNA: TGTGCCAGCAGTGGACTGACACCCATACAAGAGACCCAGTACTTC. Translation: CASSGLTPIQETQYF.

This clonotype was counted a single time. This sequence joins TRBV27 and TRBJ2-7; D ambiguous. CDR3 length equals 17 residues. CDR1 is MNHEY and CDR2 is SMNVEV in the germline V gene (reference sequence). Trimming removed 0 bases at V and 5 bases at J, with 20 bases between. CDR3 sequence reads: CASSLSPLGRPLDEQYF. The CDR3 coding sequence is TGTGCCAGCAGTTTATCCCCCCTTGGACGGCCCTTGGACGAGCAGTACTTC.

The chain couples TRBV20-1 to TRBJ1-5; D is undetermined. CDR3 length equals 16 residues. Per germline, CDR1 DFQATT and CDR2 SNEGSKA (reference sequence). V was pared by 1 base and J by 0 bases, with 13 bases between. For the CDR3, the DNA is TGCAGTGCTAGAGTAAGGACTGATACTAGCAATCAGCCCCAGCATTTT. It is translated as CSARVRTDTSNQPQHF.

This clonotype occurred a few times. The CDR3 DNA is TGCGCCAGCAGCCAAGATAATTGGGATCTAGGAACAGATACGCAGTATTTT. Its protein product is CASSQDNWDLGTDTQYF. The chain uses TRBV4-1 and TRBJ2-3; the D is unclear. The length of the CDR3 is 17 residues. The V gene lost 0 bases and the J gene lost 3 bases, with 16 bases spanning the gap. CDR1 is MGHRA and CDR2 is YSYEKL in the germline V gene.

The chain uses TRBV7-3 and TRBJ2-1, with TRBD2 identical over 7 bases. J lost 7 bases, V lost 5 bases, and 17 bases had no gene match. CDR1 and CDR2 from the germline V gene are SGHTA and FQGTGA. CDR3 size: 17 residues. The CDR3 loop is CASSPGLGTNPWNEQFF. The CDR3 DNA reads TGTGCCAGCAGCCCCGGACTAGGGACCAACCCGTGGAATGAGCAGTTCTTC.

The rearrangement uses TRBV7-2 and TRBJ1-1; possibly TRBD1 for D (5 bases). The CDR3 consists of 14 residues. Trimming stripped 5 bases from V and 1 base from J, with 11 bases between. The germline gives CDR1 SGHTA, CDR2 FQGNSA. CDR3 sequence (DNA): TGTGCCAGCAGCCGGAATACAGGGAACACTGAAGCTTTCTTT. Translated: CASSRNTGNTEAFF.

V usage is TRBV7-2 and J usage is TRBJ2-7; 7 nucleotides agree with TRBD2. V was clipped by 4 bases and J by 2 bases; unmatched bases: 5. Germline V gene lookup returns CDR1 SGHTA and CDR2 FQGNSA. This CDR3 has 14 amino acids. The CDR3 region has the DNA TGTGCCAGCAGCTCCACTAGCGACACCTACGAGCAGTACTTC. Its translation is CASSSTSDTYEQYF.

The chain is built from TRBV12-3 or TRBV12-4 and TRBJ2-7; D assignment may be TRBD1 or TRBD2 (6 bases each). The CDR3 runs to 15 residues. Trimming left V 2 bases short and J 3 bases short, with 14 bases between. The CDR3 reads CASSLRGGYGYEQYF. The CDR3, as DNA: TGTGCCAGCAGTTTAAGAGGGGGGTACGGCTACGAGCAGTACTTC.

This clonotype was counted only a few times. The chain has TRBV18 and TRBJ1-1; D is uncertain. Trimming took 3 bases from V and 5 from J, leaving 16 bases between them. From germline, CDR1 is KGHSH and CDR2 LQKENI. This CDR3 region has 15 residues. The CDR3 sequence: CASSPGKMVRTEAFF. CDR3 DNA: TGTGCCAGCTCACCGGGCAAAATGGTCCGTACTGAAGCTTTCTTT.

V and J are TRBV19 and TRBJ1-1, with no clear D. The CDR3 is 15 amino acids. Trimming stripped 5 bases from V and 0 bases from J, with 13 bases between. CDR1 and CDR2 from the germline V gene are LNHDA and SQIVND (reference sequence). CDR3 sequence: CASSPRGVVNTEAFF. As DNA, the CDR3 is TGTGCCAGTAGTCCCCGTGGGGTTGTGAACACTGAAGCTTTCTTT. Full variable domain (remainder filled in from reference TRBV19 and TRBJ1-1): DGGITQSPKYLFRKEGQNVTLSCEQNLNHDAMYWYRQDPGQGLRLIYYSQIVNDFQKGDIAEGYSVSREKKESFPLTVTSAQKNPTAFYLCASSPRGVVNTEAFFGQGTRLTVV.

The sample holds many counts of this clonotype. This chain connects TRBV27 to TRBJ1-1, with a possible D match to TRBD1 (6 bases). Germline values: CDR1 MNHEY, CDR2 SMNVEV (reference sequence). CDR3 length: 13 residues. V was clipped by 1 base and J by 6 bases, with 9 bases between them. This CDR3 is CASSLFGGPEAFF. Written as DNA, the CDR3 is TGTGCCAGCAGTTTATTTGGGGGCCCTGAAGCTTTCTTT.